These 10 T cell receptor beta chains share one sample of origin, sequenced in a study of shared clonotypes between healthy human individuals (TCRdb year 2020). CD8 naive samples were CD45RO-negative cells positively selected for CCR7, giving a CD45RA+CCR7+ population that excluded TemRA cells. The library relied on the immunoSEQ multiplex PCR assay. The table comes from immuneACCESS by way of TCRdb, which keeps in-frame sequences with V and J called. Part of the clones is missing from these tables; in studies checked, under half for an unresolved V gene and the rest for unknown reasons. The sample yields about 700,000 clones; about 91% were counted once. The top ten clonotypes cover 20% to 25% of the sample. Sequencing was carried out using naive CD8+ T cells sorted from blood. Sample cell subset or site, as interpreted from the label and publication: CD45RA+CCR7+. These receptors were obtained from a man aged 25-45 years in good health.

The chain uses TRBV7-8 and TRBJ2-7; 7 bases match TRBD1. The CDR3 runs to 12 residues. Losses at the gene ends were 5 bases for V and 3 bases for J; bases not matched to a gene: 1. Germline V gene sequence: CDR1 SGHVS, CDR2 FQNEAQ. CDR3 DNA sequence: TGTGCCAGCAGCGCAGGGGGCTACGAGCAGTACTTC. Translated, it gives CASSAGGYEQYF.

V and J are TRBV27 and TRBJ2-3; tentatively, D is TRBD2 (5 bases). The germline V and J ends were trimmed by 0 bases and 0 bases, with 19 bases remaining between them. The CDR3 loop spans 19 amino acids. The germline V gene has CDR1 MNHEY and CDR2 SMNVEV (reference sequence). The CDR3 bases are TGTGCCAGCAGTTTATCAATAGGAGTCAGCGGACTTAGCACAGATACGCAGTATTTT. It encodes CASSLSIGVSGLSTDTQYF.

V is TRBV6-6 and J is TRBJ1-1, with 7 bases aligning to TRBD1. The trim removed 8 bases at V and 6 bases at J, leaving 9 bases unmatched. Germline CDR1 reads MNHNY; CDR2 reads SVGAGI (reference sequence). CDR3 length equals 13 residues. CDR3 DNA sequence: TGTGCCAGCCAGGGGGGTTTAGGTGCTGAAGCTTTCTTT. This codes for CASQGGLGAEAFF.

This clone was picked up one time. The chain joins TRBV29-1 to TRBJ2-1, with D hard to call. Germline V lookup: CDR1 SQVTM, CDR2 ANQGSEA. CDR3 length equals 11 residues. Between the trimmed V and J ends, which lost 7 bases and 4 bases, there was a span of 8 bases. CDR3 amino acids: CSAQDYNEQFF. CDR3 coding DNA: TGCAGCGCCCAAGATTACAATGAGCAGTTCTTC.

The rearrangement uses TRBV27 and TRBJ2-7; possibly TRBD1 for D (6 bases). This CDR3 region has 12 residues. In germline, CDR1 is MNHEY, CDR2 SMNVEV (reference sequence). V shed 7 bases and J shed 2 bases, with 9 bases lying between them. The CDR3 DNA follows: TGTGCCAGCATAGGGGGACCCTACGAGCAGTACTTC. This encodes CASIGGPYEQYF.

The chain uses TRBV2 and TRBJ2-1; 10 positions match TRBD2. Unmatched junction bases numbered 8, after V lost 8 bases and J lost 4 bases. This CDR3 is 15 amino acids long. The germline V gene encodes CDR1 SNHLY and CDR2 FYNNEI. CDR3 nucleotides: TGTGCCAGCTTTGACACTAGCGGGATATACAATGAGCAGTTCTTC. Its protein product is CASFDTSGIYNEQFF.

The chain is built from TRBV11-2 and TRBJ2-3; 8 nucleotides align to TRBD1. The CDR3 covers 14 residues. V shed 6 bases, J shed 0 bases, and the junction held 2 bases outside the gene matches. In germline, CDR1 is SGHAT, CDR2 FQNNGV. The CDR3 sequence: CASRWTGSTDTQYF. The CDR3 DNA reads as TGTGCCAGCAGGTGGACAGGGAGCACAGATACGCAGTATTTT.

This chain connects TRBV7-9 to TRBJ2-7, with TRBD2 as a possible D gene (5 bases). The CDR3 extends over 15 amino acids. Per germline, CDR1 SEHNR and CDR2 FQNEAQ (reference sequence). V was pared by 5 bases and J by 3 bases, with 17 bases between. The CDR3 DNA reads TGTGCCAGCAGCCTACGTTCTTTTGAGGGCTACGAGCAGTACTTC. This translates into CASSLRSFEGYEQYF.

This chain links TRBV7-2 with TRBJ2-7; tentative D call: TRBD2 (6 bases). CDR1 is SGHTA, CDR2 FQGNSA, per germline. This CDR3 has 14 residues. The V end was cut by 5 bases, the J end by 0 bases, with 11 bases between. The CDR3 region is CASSPTGSSYEQYF. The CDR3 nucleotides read TGTGCCAGCAGCCCGACCGGGAGCTCCTACGAGCAGTACTTC.

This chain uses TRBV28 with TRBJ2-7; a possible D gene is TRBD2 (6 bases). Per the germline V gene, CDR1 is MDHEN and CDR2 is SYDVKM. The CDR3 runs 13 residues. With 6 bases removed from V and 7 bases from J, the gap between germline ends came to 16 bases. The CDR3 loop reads CASRALADWEQYF. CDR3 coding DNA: TGTGCCAGCAGGGCATTAGCGGACTGGGAGCAGTACTTC.